The entry that follows covers one TCR beta chain sequence. This entry belongs to a study of blood T cell repertoires in COVID-19. Authors' methods: Estimation of nucleated cell counts relied on the amplification of reference gene primers. Profiling relied on immunoSEQ multiplex PCR, and the TCRdb table lists in-frame clones only, not all of them. V and J calls and clone size follow that table, whereas D and trimming were derived from the DNA. The table lists 200,000 or so clones, 80% of them singletons. The CDR3 is 16 amino acids. Losses at the gene ends were 5 bases for V and 4 bases for J; bases not matched to a gene: 10. Germline values: CDR1 SGHNT, CDR2 YENEEA.

This chain links TRBV11-3 with TRBJ2-2, with 7 positions matching TRBD2. The clonotype comes from a woman aged 40 to 50 with acute COVID-19. The sample was PBMCs or T cells enriched from blood (not recorded which). The CDR3 here is CASSPQGLVGTGELFF. The DNA of the CDR3 is TGTGCCAGCAGCCCCCAAGGACTAGTGGGCACCGGGGAGCTGTTTTTT.